This is a list of T cell receptor beta chains from one sample in a study of T cells in localized non-small cell lung cancer. TCRdb's table, derived via immunoSEQ multiplex PCR, lists solely in-frame clones and lacks some. The sample lists over 30,000 clones, roughly nine tenths occurring once. Source: peripheral blood mononuclear cells, taken before any cancer treatment. The receptor source for this set is a man aged 35 to 70 with stage III lung adenocarcinoma. The CDR3 runs from the conserved cysteine through the conserved F or W. D genes are given only for firm matches.

v_call | d_call | cdr3_length | cdr3_aa
TRBV7-2 | NA | 12 | CASSTVPGELFF
TRBV4-3 | NA | 16 | CASSQDMLRSGNTIYF
TRBV5-1 | TRBD1 | 14 | CASSLGTGIGEQFF
TRBV7-9 | NA | 15 | CASSLSAVGPSQQFF
TRBV5-1 | NA | 15 | CASSWDLSSYNEQFF
TRBV13 | TRBD2 | 15 | CASSPSGGLEETQYF
TRBV7-3 | NA | 12 | CASSLSSGRLFF
TRBV19 | NA | 15 | CASSPGTKNTGELFF
TRBV15 | NA | 13 | CATSRVTGQPQHF
TRBV7-9 | NA | 14 | CASSRGEAGNTIYF